This TCR beta chain was sequenced in a study of T cells expressing NK-cell markers. Overall study context: Most of the eight sequenced donors tested HCMV-seropositive; one tested seronegative.

Whole-study results and caveats: The study did not resolve the HCMV specificity of expanded NKG2C+ T cell clones.

Turning to this clonotype: Its antigen is not identified.

Germline V gene lookup returns CDR1 DFQATT and CDR2 SNEGSKA (reference sequence). The CDR3 loop spans 15 amino acids. cDNA encoding TCR beta was synthesized via 5'RACE template switching incorporating UMIs. For each CDR3 protein, TCRdb gives one entry from its re-call of the 5' RACE reads, without DNA. The table lists about 460,000 distinct CDR3 sequences. This TCR derives from a woman between 45 and 65 years old in good health. The sample taken for sequencing was blood T cells: a sorted CD56 or NKG2C T cell subset, CD4+ or CD8+ T cells, or bulk PBMC T cells (not recorded which). The chain links TRBV20-1 to TRBJ2-4; TCRdb lists TRBD2, though no DNA is available to test this call. CDR3 sequence reads: CSARVPLAGVHIQYF.